A selection of T cell receptor beta chains follows, all from one sample in a study of cytomegalovirus exposure and HLA in healthy donors. The table came from immunoSEQ multiplex PCR; TCRdb's copy has only in-frame clones and leaves some out. The data hold around 180,000 clones, with roughly 86% observed a single time. The sequenced sample consisted of PBMCs. Source of these receptors: a woman aged 18-35 years in good health and CMV-seronegative. CDR3s include the opening cysteine and the closing phenylalanine or tryptophan. The D gene is left open where the match is weak. Expanded clones get a size class; other rows say once, few or many, or leave the size out.

NA NA TRBJ1-6 TRBV2 CANSEALIGMQVNSPLHF TGTGCCAACAGTGAAGCGCTAATCGGGATGCAGGTTAATTCACCCCTCCACTTT
NA NA TRBJ1-1 TRBV30 CAWKSGPVQNGTAFF TGTGCCTGGAAATCAGGACCAGTGCAGAATGGGACTGCTTTCTTT
TRBD1 NA TRBJ1-2 TRBV5-1 CASSSSLPGQDPSYTF TGCGCCAGCAGCTCGAGCTTGCCGGGACAGGATCCTAGCTACACCTTC
NA NA TRBJ1-5 TRBV9 CASSVDQGRPQHF TGTGCCAGCAGCGTAGACCAGGGGCGGCCCCAGCATTTT
TRBD2 few TRBJ2-7 TRBV6-5 CASSYSTSGGYEQYF TGTGCCAGCAGTTACTCGACTAGCGGGGGGTACGAGCAGTACTTC
TRBD2 NA TRBJ2-7 TRBV19 CASSPLLAGDLSYEQYF TGTGCCAGTAGTCCATTACTAGCGGGGGACCTCTCCTACGAGCAGTACTTC
NA NA TRBJ2-3 TRBV5-1 CASSFTGLDSTDTQYF TGCGCCAGCAGCTTTACGGGACTCGATTCCACAGATACGCAGTATTTT
NA NA TRBJ1-1 TRBV6-6 CASSYSRGTAEAFF TGTGCCAGCAGTTACTCAAGGGGGACCGCTGAAGCTTTCTTT
TRBD1 few TRBJ1-2 TRBV5-8 CASSWGQGNYGYTF TGTGCCAGCAGCTGGGGACAGGGGAACTATGGCTACACCTTC
NA NA TRBJ2-3 TRBV11-3 CASSLGLSTDTQYF TGTGCCAGCAGCTTAGGACTGAGCACAGATACGCAGTATTTT
NA NA TRBJ1-1 TRBV5-6 CASSLASGRGNTEAFF TGTGCCAGCAGCTTGGCGTCAGGAAGGGGGAACACTGAAGCTTTCTTT
NA once TRBJ1-2 TRBV12-5 CASGLLLVYGYTF TGTGCTAGTGGCCTCTTACTAGTCTATGGCTACACCTTC
NA NA TRBJ1-6 TRBV4-1 CASSLGRNRDSPLHF TGCGCCAGCAGCTTGGGGAGGAACCGGGATTCACCCCTCCACTTT
NA NA TRBJ1-2 TRBV5-1 CASRLETGFHGYTF TGCGCCAGCAGATTAGAGACAGGATTTCATGGCTACACCTTC
NA NA TRBJ1-5 TRBV19 CASSIGGGFDNQPQHF TGTGCCAGTAGTATAGGGGGAGGTTTTGATAATCAGCCCCAGCATTTT
NA once TRBJ2-7 TRBV6-5 CASSYSQELSAYEQYF TGTGCCAGCAGTTACTCGCAGGAACTGTCGGCCTACGAGCAGTACTTC
TRBD2 NA TRBJ2-1 TRBV6-6 CASSPKAGGPYNEQFF TGTGCCAGCAGCCCAAAAGCGGGAGGACCTTACAATGAGCAGTTCTTC
NA NA TRBJ2-3 TRBV9 CASSVVAVRTDTQYF TGTGCCAGCAGCGTAGTAGCGGTACGCACAGATACGCAGTATTTT
TRBD2 NA TRBJ2-5 TRBV30 CAWTSGGGETQYF TGTGCCTGGACTAGCGGGGGCGGGGAGACCCAGTACTTC
NA NA TRBJ1-1 TRBV19 CASSLTGLRGTEAFF TGTGCCAGTAGCCTTACCGGGCTCCGGGGCACTGAAGCTTTCTTT
NA NA TRBJ2-4 TRBV9 CASSVGAGLAKNIQYF TGTGCCAGCAGCGTAGGGGCAGGGCTAGCCAAAAACATTCAGTACTTC
TRBD1 NA TRBJ2-3 TRBV5-4 CASKGQGYTDTQYF TGTGCCAGCAAGGGACAGGGATACACAGATACGCAGTATTTT
TRBD1 once TRBJ2-5 TRBV6-5 CASRGQGVETQYF TGTGCCAGCAGGGGACAGGGGGTGGAGACCCAGTACTTC
NA NA TRBJ2-2 TRBV7-2 CASSFSPGFVTGELFF TGTGCCAGCAGCTTCTCCCCGGGGTTTGTCACCGGGGAGCTGTTTTTT
NA NA TRBJ1-4 TRBV27 CASGEVVEKLFF TGTGCCAGCGGGGAGGTGGTTGAAAAACTGTTTTTT
TRBD2 few TRBJ2-5 TRBV18 CASCEMGLAVYDQETQYF TGTGCCAGCTGCGAGATGGGACTAGCGGTCTATGACCAAGAGACCCAGTACTTC
NA once TRBJ1-5 TRBV6-1 CASTPQTGPQHF TGTGCCAGCACCCCACAGACCGGTCCCCAGCATTTT
NA NA TRBJ1-5 TRBV5-4 CASSLGGGNQPQHF TGTGCCAGCAGCTTAGGGGGGGGCAATCAGCCCCAGCATTTT
TRBD2 NA TRBJ2-2 TRBV5-4 CASSLAGGNTGELFF TGTGCCAGCAGCCTAGCGGGAGGCAACACCGGGGAGCTGTTTTTT
NA NA TRBJ1-5 TRBV18 CASSRSQNQPQHF TGTGCCAGCTCAAGGAGCCAGAATCAGCCCCAGCATTTT
TRBD2 NA TRBJ2-1 TRBV25-1 CASSEFAGEYNEQFF TGTGCCAGCAGTGAATTCGCGGGAGAGTACAATGAGCAGTTCTTC
NA NA TRBJ1-4 TRBV12-2 CASHRGHKWATNEKLFF TGTGCAAGTCACCGGGGACACAAATGGGCGACTAATGAAAAACTGTTTTTT
TRBD2 NA TRBJ2-1 TRBV9 CASSAGTSGSISYNEQFF TGTGCCAGCAGCGCCGGGACTAGCGGGTCCATTTCCTACAATGAGCAGTTCTTC
NA NA TRBJ1-1 TRBV30 CAWTDDGLTEAFF TGTGCCTGGACCGACGATGGGCTTACTGAAGCTTTCTTT
NA NA TRBJ1-1 TRBV4-1 CASSQVPGYTEAFF TGCGCCAGCAGCCAAGTTCCGGGGTACACTGAAGCTTTCTTT
TRBD1 NA TRBJ2-2 TRBV9 CASSGRTGGSGELFF TGTGCCAGCAGCGGAAGGACAGGGGGCTCCGGGGAGCTGTTTTTT
TRBD1 NA TRBJ1-2 TRBV5-1 CASSLVMGQVQNYGYTF TGCGCCAGCAGCTTGGTAATGGGACAGGTACAAAACTATGGCTACACCTTC
NA NA TRBJ2-1 TRBV27 CASSGYNEQFF TGTGCCAGCAGCGGTTACAATGAGCAGTTCTTC
TRBD2 NA TRBJ2-3 TRBV9 CASSVSLAEPTDTQYF TGTGCCAGCAGCGTAAGTCTAGCGGAGCCCACAGATACGCAGTATTTT
NA NA TRBJ2-2 TRBV6-1 CASSSEGGSTGELFF TGTGCCAGCAGTTCTGAGGGGGGGTCCACCGGGGAGCTGTTTTTT
NA NA TRBJ2-7 TRBV19 CASSQTGYEQYF TGTGCCAGTAGTCAGACAGGTTACGAGCAGTACTTC
NA NA TRBJ1-3 TRBV5-1 CASSLAGVGNTIYF TGCGCCAGCAGCTTGGCAGGGGTTGGAAACACCATATATTTT